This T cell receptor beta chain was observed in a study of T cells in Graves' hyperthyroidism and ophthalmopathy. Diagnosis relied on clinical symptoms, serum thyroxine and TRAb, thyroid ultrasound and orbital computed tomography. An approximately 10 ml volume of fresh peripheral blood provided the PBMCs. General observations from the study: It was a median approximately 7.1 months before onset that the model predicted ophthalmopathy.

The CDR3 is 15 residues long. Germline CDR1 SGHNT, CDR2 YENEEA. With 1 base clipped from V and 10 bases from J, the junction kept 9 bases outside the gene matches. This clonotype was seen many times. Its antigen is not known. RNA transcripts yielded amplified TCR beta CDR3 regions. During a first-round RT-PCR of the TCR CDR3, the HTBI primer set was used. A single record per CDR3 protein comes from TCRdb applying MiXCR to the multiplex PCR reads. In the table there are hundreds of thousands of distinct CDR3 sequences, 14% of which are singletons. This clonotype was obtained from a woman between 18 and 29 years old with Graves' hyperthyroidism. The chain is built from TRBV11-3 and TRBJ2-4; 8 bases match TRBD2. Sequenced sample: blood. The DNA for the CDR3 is TGTGCCAGCAGCTTAGCCGGGGGGGCGGGAGGAATTCAGTACTTC. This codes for CASSLAGGAGGIQYF.